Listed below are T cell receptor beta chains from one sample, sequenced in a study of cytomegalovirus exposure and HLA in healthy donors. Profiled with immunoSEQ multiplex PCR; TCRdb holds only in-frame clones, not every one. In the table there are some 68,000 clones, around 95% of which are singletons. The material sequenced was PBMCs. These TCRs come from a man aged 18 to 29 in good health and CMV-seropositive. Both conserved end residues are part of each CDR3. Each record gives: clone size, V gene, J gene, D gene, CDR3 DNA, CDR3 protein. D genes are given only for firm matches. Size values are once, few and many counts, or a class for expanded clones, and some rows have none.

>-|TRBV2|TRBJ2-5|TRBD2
TGTGCCAGCAGGCTACTAGCGGGGGATCTCCAAGAGACCCAGTACTTC
CASRLLAGDLQETQYF
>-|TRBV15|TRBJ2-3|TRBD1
TGTGCCACCGCCGAGGACAGGGAGGATACGCAGTATTTT
CATAEDREDTQYF
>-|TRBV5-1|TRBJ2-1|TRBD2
TGCGCCAGCAGCTTGTTAGCGGGAGGGCCTAATGAGCAGTTCTTC
CASSLLAGGPNEQFF
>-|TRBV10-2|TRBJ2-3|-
TGCGCCAGCAGTGTCGGGGGGCTCCCAGATACGCAGTATTTT
CASSVGGLPDTQYF
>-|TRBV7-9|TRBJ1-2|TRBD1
TGTGCCAGCACCCCCACAGGGGGGGCGCGTCGAGGCTACACCTTC
CASTPTGGARRGYTF
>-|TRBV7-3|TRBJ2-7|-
TGTGCCAGCAGCCCCGGGGGAACCTACGAGCAGTACTTC
CASSPGGTYEQYF
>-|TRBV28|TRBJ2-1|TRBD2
TGTGCCAGCAGTCTACTAGCGGGAGGGATAGGGGGGCAGTTCTTC
CASSLLAGGIGGQFF
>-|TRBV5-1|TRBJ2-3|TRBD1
TGCGCCAGCAGCTTGGTTCTCTCTACAGGGGGCCCCCGAGGCACAGATACGCAGTATTTT
CASSLVLSTGGPRGTDTQYF
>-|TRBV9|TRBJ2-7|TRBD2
TGTGCCAGCAGCGCCCGCCCGGGACTAGCGGGAGGGTCCGACTACGAGCAGTACTTC
CASSARPGLAGGSDYEQYF
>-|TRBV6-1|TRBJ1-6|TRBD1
TGTGCCAGCAGTCCCGCGACAGGGTCTTTTTCACCCCTCCACTTT
CASSPATGSFSPLHF
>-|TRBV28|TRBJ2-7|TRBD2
TGTGCCAGCAGTCTGACTAGCGGGGGCTCCTACGAGCAGTACTTC
CASSLTSGGSYEQYF
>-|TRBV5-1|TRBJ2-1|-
TGCGCCAGCAGCTTGGCCCCCAGCGGATACAATGAGCAGTTCTTC
CASSLAPSGYNEQFF
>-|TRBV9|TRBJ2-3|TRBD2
TGTGCCAGCAGCGTAGGAGAGTCTAGCGGGAGGGCCGAAGATACGCAGTATTTT
CASSVGESSGRAEDTQYF
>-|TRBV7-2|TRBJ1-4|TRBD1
TGTGCCAGCAGCTTAGTGACAGGGTTGGAAAAACTGTTTTTT
CASSLVTGLEKLFF
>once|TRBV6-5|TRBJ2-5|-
TGTGCCAGCAGTCCTGGACTGGTAGGAGAGACCCAGTACTTC
CASSPGLVGETQYF
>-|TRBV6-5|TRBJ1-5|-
TGTGCCAGCAGTAGCCCAGGGGATAGCAATCAGCCCCAGCATTTT
CASSSPGDSNQPQHF
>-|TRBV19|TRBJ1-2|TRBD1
TGTGCCAGTAGTGTTTCAGGGGGCGCTGAGTATGGCTACACCTTC
CASSVSGGAEYGYTF
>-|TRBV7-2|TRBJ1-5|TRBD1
TGTGCCAGCAGCTTAGGGGGGACAGCCTACAATCAGCCCCAGCATTTT
CASSLGGTAYNQPQHF
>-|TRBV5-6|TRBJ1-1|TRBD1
TGTGCCAGCAGCTCTTACAGGGGGTTAACTGAAGCTTTCTTT
CASSSYRGLTEAFF
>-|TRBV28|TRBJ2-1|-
TGTGCCAGCAGTTTTGGAATGGCGGCCTTGGGCAATGAGCAGTTCTTC
CASSFGMAALGNEQFF
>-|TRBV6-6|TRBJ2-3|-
TGTGCCAGCAGTTTTGCGCCACCCCCAACAGATACGCAGTATTTT
CASSFAPPPTDTQYF
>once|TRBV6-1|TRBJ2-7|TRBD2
TGTGCCAGCAGTGAATTGTGGCGGGAGGTGCCCTACGAGCAGTACTTC
CASSELWREVPYEQYF
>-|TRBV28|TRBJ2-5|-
TGTGCCAGCAGTTCTGCCACCGCGTACCAAGAGACCCAGTACTTC
CASSSATAYQETQYF
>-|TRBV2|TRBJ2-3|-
TGTGCCAGCAGTGAAAGGGCCAGGGCCCAAGGTACGCAGTATTTT
CASSERARAQGTQYF
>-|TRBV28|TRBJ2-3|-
TGTGCCAGCAGTTTCCGGAGACCCCCGAATCGGGATACGCAGTATTTT
CASSFRRPPNRDTQYF
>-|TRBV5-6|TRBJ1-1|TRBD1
TGTGCCAGCAGCTTAGGACAGGGGGCGACAACTTTCTTT
CASSLGQGATTFF
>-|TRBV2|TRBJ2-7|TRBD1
TGTGCCAGAGGGGGCCCTTCCCGCCTCTACGAGCAGTACTTC
CARGGPSRLYEQYF
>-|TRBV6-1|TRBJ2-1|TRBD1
TGTGCCAGCAGAGGACAGGGGGGAAACTACAATGAGCAGTTCTTC
CASRGQGGNYNEQFF
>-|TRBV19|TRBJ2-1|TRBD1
TGTGCCAGTAGTACGGACAGGGTTGGCAATGAGCAGTTCTTC
CASSTDRVGNEQFF
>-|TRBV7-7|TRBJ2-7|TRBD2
TGTGCTAGCAGCCCGGGACTAGCGGGCATCTCCTACGAGCAGTACTTC
CASSPGLAGISYEQYF
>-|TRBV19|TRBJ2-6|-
TGTGCCACCAGAGGGGCCAACGTCCTGACTTTC
CATRGANVLTF
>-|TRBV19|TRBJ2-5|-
TGTGCCAGTAAAAGACATGCAGGGGCCGCCCAAGAGACCCAGTACTTC
CASKRHAGAAQETQYF
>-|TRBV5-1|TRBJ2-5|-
TGCGCCAGCAGCTTCGAAGGACAGGGAGGGTTCCGAATGGAGACCCAGTACTTC
CASSFEGQGGFRMETQYF
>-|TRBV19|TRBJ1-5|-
TGTGCCAGTAGTCTTGGGAGGGAAGGACAGCCCCAGCATTTT
CASSLGREGQPQHF
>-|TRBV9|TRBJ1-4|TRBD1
TGTGCCAGCAGTCTACAGGGGGGGGGTGAAAAACTGTTTTTT
CASSLQGGGEKLFF
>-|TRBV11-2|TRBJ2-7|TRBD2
TGTGCCAGCAGCCCGCTCTGGACTAGCGGGAGTGAAGAGCAGTACTTC
CASSPLWTSGSEEQYF
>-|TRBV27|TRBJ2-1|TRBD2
TGTGCCAGCAGTTTCGCACTAGCGATCCGGGGTGAGCAGTTCTTC
CASSFALAIRGEQFF
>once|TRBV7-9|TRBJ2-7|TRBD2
TGTGCCAGCAGCGGGGGGGGACCGTCTTCCTACGAGCAGTACTTC
CASSGGGPSSYEQYF
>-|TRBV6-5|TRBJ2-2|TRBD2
TGTGCCAGCAGCCGTACTAGCGGGAACACCGGGGAGCTGTTTTTT
CASSRTSGNTGELFF
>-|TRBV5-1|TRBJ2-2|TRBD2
TGCGGCAGCGGGAGGGTGGAAAACACCGGGGAGCTGTTTTTT
CGSGRVENTGELFF
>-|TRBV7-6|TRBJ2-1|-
TGTGCCAGCAGCCACTCTAGTCGGCATGAGCAGTTCTTC
CASSHSSRHEQFF